One and the same sample provided the 30 T cell receptor beta chains below, sequenced in a study of blood T cell repertoires in COVID-19. Data came from immunoSEQ multiplex PCR; TCRdb stores just in-frame clones and leaves some out. The sample lists approximately 300,000 clones, 87% seen once, with 5.5% to 7% in the top ten. The sequenced sample consisted of PBMCs or T cells enriched from blood (not recorded which). The receptors originated from a woman in her thirties who had recovered from COVID-19.

This sequence joins TRBV9 and TRBJ1-2; 8 bases line up with TRBD1. V dropped 0 bases and J dropped 0; count of bases not matched to a gene: 1. Germline lookup yields CDR1 SGDLS and CDR2 YYNGEE. This CDR3 comprises 15 residues. This chain's CDR3 is CASSVGGQANYGYTF. In DNA form, the CDR3 reads TGTGCCAGCAGCGTAGGGGGACAGGCTAACTATGGCTACACCTTC. Complete variable domain (other parts from reference TRBV9 and TRBJ1-2): DSGVTQTPKHLITATGQRVTLRCSPRSGDLSVYWYQQSLDQGLQFLIQYYNGEERAKGNILERFSAQQFPDLHSELNLSSLELGDSALYFCASSVGGQANYGYTFGSGTRLTVV.

This sequence joins TRBV30 and TRBJ2-2; D is unresolved. The ends were cut back, 0 bases at V and 3 bases at J, with 8 bases in the middle. Germline V gene sequence: CDR1 GTSNPN, CDR2 SVGIG (reference sequence). The CDR3 is 14 residues long. The CDR3 nucleotides read TGTGCCTGGAGTGTTGAGACTTACACCGGGGAGCTGTTTTTT. Translated: CAWSVETYTGELFF.

This sequence joins TRBV7-8 and TRBJ2-5; 10 bases align to TRBD2. The J segment lost 2 bases and the V segment lost 1 base, leaving 7 bases of the junction unmatched. The V gene's germline CDR1 is SGHVS and CDR2 FQNEAQ. The CDR3 extends over 17 amino acids. The CDR3 sequence is CASSLGLAGALQETQYF. CDR3 nucleotides: TGTGCCAGCAGCTTAGGGCTAGCGGGGGCCCTACAAGAGACCCAGTACTTC.

The rearrangement links TRBV19 to TRBJ2-6, with TRBD2 identical over 7 bases. The CDR3 is made up of 16 amino acids. CDR1 and CDR2 (germline): LNHDA, SQIVND (reference sequence). V was clipped by 5 bases and J by 2 bases; unmatched bases: 6. DNA of the CDR3: TGTGCCAGTAGTCCCTGGGAGGGGCCTGGGGCCAACGTCCTGACTTTC. As protein: CASSPWEGPGANVLTF.

The CDR3 bases are TGTGCCAGTAGTCCGATGACAGGGGTGGACTATGGCTACACCTTC. Translated, it gives CASSPMTGVDYGYTF. The rearrangement joins TRBV19 to TRBJ1-2; 8 bases align to TRBD1. CDR1 and CDR2 (germline): LNHDA, SQIVND (reference sequence). The J segment lost 3 bases and the V segment lost 5 bases, leaving 8 bases of the junction unmatched. The CDR3 consists of 15 residues.

The J gene is TRBJ1-1, the V gene TRBV6-5; a weak D match, TRBD1 (6 bases). Germline V gene lookup returns CDR1 MNHEY and CDR2 SVGAGI. Trimming left V 7 bases short and J 0 bases short, with 9 bases between. This CDR3 is built from 13 residues. The DNA for the CDR3 is TGTGCCAGCACCACAGGGATGAACACTGAAGCTTTCTTT. It encodes CASTTGMNTEAFF.

This rearrangement joins TRBV5-1 to TRBJ1-2; 7 bases fit TRBD1. V dropped 5 bases and J dropped 4; count of bases not matched to a gene: 8. Germline V CDR1 and CDR2: SGHRS, YFSETQ. The CDR3 runs 14 residues. CDR3 sequence: CASRGTGVGYGYTF. CDR3 DNA sequence: TGCGCCAGCAGAGGAACAGGGGTTGGCTATGGCTACACCTTC.

The gene calls are TRBV10-3 and TRBJ1-2; D is perhaps TRBD1 (6 bases). The germline CDR1 and CDR2 sequences are ENHRY and SYGVKD. Trimming shortened V by 8 bases and J by 5 bases, and 18 bases separated the two germline ends. The CDR3 extends over 14 amino acids. In nucleotides, the CDR3 is TGTGCCATCTTTAGCCCTGGACAGACATATGGCTACACCTTC. Amino acids: CAIFSPGQTYGYTF.

This chain joins TRBV7-2 and TRBJ2-2, with 12 bases aligning to TRBD2. The CDR3 spans 15 residues. Germline lookup yields CDR1 SGHTA and CDR2 FQGNSA. With 5 bases clipped from V and 6 bases from J, the junction kept 4 bases outside the gene matches. CDR3 amino acids: CASSGRTSGAGELFF. The CDR3 DNA is TGTGCCAGCAGCGGACGGACTAGCGGGGCCGGGGAGCTGTTTTTT.

This chain's CDR3 is CASSAAGQGGAEAFF. CDR3 DNA: TGTGCCAGCAGCGCAGCAGGACAGGGAGGTGCTGAAGCTTTCTTT. The J gene is TRBJ1-1, the V gene TRBV9; 8 bases are a match to TRBD1. This CDR3 contains 15 residues. Trimming at V came to 3 bases and at J to 6 bases, leaving 10 bases not matched to a gene. The germline V gene has CDR1 SGDLS and CDR2 YYNGEE.

The V gene is TRBV7-9, the J gene TRBJ2-7, with 10 bases identical to TRBD2. V dropped 5 bases and J dropped 3; count of bases not matched to a gene: 4. The germline V gene has CDR1 SEHNR and CDR2 FQNEAQ (reference sequence). The CDR3 sequence is 14 residues long. CDR3 sequence: CASSPSGGDYEQYF. The CDR3 DNA sequence: TGTGCCAGCAGCCCTAGCGGGGGCGACTACGAGCAGTACTTC. The full variable domain, in which reference TRBV7-9 and TRBJ2-7 provide the parts outside the CDR3, is DTGVSQNPRHKITKRGQNVTFRCDPISEHNRLYWYRQTLGQGPEFLTYFQNEAQLEKSRLLSDRFSAERPKGSFSTLEIQRTEQGDSAMYLCASSPSGGDYEQYFGPGTRLTVT.

CDR3 region: CASSPAGGVGQPQHF. CDR3 sequence (DNA): TGTGCCAGCTCACCAGCAGGGGGCGTGGGTCAGCCCCAGCATTTT. The chain employs TRBV18 and TRBJ1-5, with TRBD1 identical over 8 bases. The CDR3 spans 15 residues. J gave up 6 bases and V 2 bases, and 6 bases lay outside the gene matches. CDR1 is KGHSH, CDR2 LQKENI, per germline.

This chain connects TRBV30 to TRBJ1-2; no firm D call. The CDR3 totals 14 residues. Germline V lookup: CDR1 GTSNPN, CDR2 SVGIG (reference sequence). Trimming took 0 bases from V and 8 from J, leaving 16 bases between them. CDR3 DNA: TGTGCCTGGAGTGTAGAGCGGACCCTGGGGGGCTACACCTTC. Protein: CAWSVERTLGGYTF. Using reference TRBV30 and TRBJ1-2 for the parts outside the CDR3, the full variable domain is SQTIHQWPATLVQPVGSPLSLECTVEGTSNPNLYWYRQAAGRGLQLLFYSVGIGQISSEVPQNLSASRPQDRQFILSSKKLLLSDSGFYLCAWSVERTLGGYTFGSGTRLTVV.

The chain joins TRBV6-5 to TRBJ1-2, with D perhaps TRBD1 (6 bases). The CDR3 consists of 14 residues. With 4 bases removed from V and 0 bases from J, the gap between germline ends came to 9 bases. The germline V gene encodes CDR1 MNHEY and CDR2 SVGAGI. The CDR3 DNA sequence: TGTGCCAGCAGTTCAGGGGCAACTAACTATGGCTACACCTTC. Translated, it gives CASSSGATNYGYTF.

The chain joins TRBV6-5 to TRBJ2-7; 10 bases fit TRBD2. Germline V gene sequence: CDR1 MNHEY, CDR2 SVGAGI. Unmatched junction bases numbered 9, after V lost 6 bases and J lost 4 bases. CDR3 length: 15 residues. The CDR3 loop is CASSQSSGGWYEQYF. Written as DNA, the CDR3 is TGTGCCAGCAGCCAATCTAGCGGGGGCTGGTACGAGCAGTACTTC.

The chain employs TRBV11-2 and TRBJ1-1; the D is unclear. V lost 1 base, J lost 11 bases, and 11 bases lay in between. Germline V lookup: CDR1 SGHAT, CDR2 FQNNGV. The CDR3 contains 12 residues. The CDR3, as DNA: TGTGCCAGCAGCTTAGGGGATGGGAGGGCTTTCTTT. This gives the protein CASSLGDGRAFF.

V gene TRBV2 combines with J gene TRBJ1-3, with D unresolved. There are 15 residues in the CDR3. V lost 8 bases and J lost 0, with 14 bases in between. Germline V gives CDR1 SNHLY, CDR2 FYNNEI. The CDR3 nucleotides are TGTGCCAGCTCGTGGGCCTTACCCTCTGGAAACACCATATATTTT. Protein: CASSWALPSGNTIYF.

The sample holds a few counts of this clone. The chain joins TRBV10-3 to TRBJ1-2; unclear D gene. Germline V gives CDR1 ENHRY, CDR2 SYGVKD. CDR3 length: 12 residues. Trimming took off 1 base at V and 7 bases at J, with 7 bases between the two ends. CDR3 DNA: TGTGCCATCAGTGAGTACGAAGCTGGCTACACCTTC. As protein: CAISEYEAGYTF.

About this clone: Other DNA sequences in the sample encode the same CDR3. The genes are TRBV6-1 and TRBJ1-2; D is possibly TRBD1 (5 bases). Per the germline V gene, CDR1 is MNHNS and CDR2 is SASEGT. The V end was cut by 1 base, the J end by 3 bases, with 9 bases between. The CDR3 loop spans 14 amino acids. The CDR3 coding sequence is TGTGCCAGCAGTGAAGTTGGGGCCCACTATGGCTACACCTTC. It encodes CASSEVGAHYGYTF.

The CDR3 protein is CASSSGQGWNTEAFF. The CDR3 bases are TGTGCCAGCAGCAGTGGACAGGGTTGGAACACTGAAGCTTTCTTT. The V and J genes are TRBV9 and TRBJ1-1; 8 bases map to TRBD1. The CDR3 has 15 residues. The V and J ends lost 4 bases and 1 base, in that order; junction bases with no gene match: 6. Germline lookup yields CDR1 SGDLS and CDR2 YYNGEE.

V usage is TRBV30 and J usage is TRBJ2-3; 7 positions match TRBD1. Trimming at V came to 3 bases and at J to 0 bases, leaving 0 bases not matched to a gene. Germline CDR1 and CDR2: GTSNPN and SVGIG (reference sequence). The CDR3 consists of 13 residues. The CDR3 protein is CAWRTGSTDTQYF. CDR3 nucleotides: TGTGCCTGGAGGACAGGGAGCACAGATACGCAGTATTTT.

This clone was seen a handful of times. The V and J genes are TRBV2 and TRBJ2-3; 7 positions match TRBD2. The germline V gene has CDR1 SNHLY and CDR2 FYNNEI. The CDR3 contains 15 residues. Trimming cost V 1 base and J 5 bases; bases outside gene matches: 6. The CDR3, as DNA: TGTGCCAGCAGTGAAGGACTAGCCCGCGGAGATACGCAGTATTTT. Its protein product is CASSEGLARGDTQYF.

V usage is TRBV7-9 and J usage is TRBJ1-4, with 7 bases identical to TRBD1. The germline CDR1 and CDR2 sequences are SEHNR and FQNEAQ (reference sequence). The CDR3 runs to 16 residues. The ends lost 6 bases at V and 3 bases at J; junction bases unmatched: 10. The CDR3 reads CASSTGELRANEKLFF. CDR3 nucleotides: TGTGCCAGCAGTACAGGGGAGCTTAGGGCTAATGAAAAACTGTTTTTT.

This chain connects TRBV29-1 to TRBJ1-2; 11 nucleotides agree with TRBD1. Germline CDR1 and CDR2: SQVTM and ANQGSEA. There are 12 residues in the CDR3. V shed 6 bases, J shed 7 bases, and the junction held 4 bases outside the gene matches. Here the CDR3 reads CSVAGTGGGYTF. The CDR3 DNA follows: TGCAGCGTAGCCGGGACAGGGGGTGGCTACACCTTC.

The V and J genes are TRBV2 and TRBJ1-4; D gene ambiguous. This CDR3 spans 15 amino acids. CDR1 and CDR2 (germline): SNHLY, FYNNEI. The ends were cut back, 5 bases at V and 7 bases at J, with 17 bases in the middle. The DNA for the CDR3 is TGTGCCAGCAGTTCCCGACCCCCAGGAGGTGAAAAACTGTTTTTT. Amino acids: CASSSRPPGGEKLFF.

This chain uses TRBV19 with TRBJ1-4, with D unresolved. Per germline, CDR1 LNHDA and CDR2 SQIVND (reference sequence). The ends were cut back, 7 bases at V and 0 bases at J, with 12 bases in the middle. CDR3 size: 15 residues. The CDR3 DNA reads as TGTGCCAGTACCAGGAATCCTTCAACTAATGAAAAACTGTTTTTT. This translates into CASTRNPSTNEKLFF.

CDR3 region: CASSVGSGNEQFF. The CDR3 nucleotides read TGTGCCAGCAGCGTAGGTAGCGGCAATGAGCAGTTCTTC. The chain employs TRBV9 and TRBJ2-1, with D perhaps TRBD2 (6 bases). The germline gives CDR1 SGDLS, CDR2 YYNGEE. The CDR3 contains 13 residues. Trimming took 0 bases from V and 6 from J, leaving 7 bases between them.

The CDR3 here is CASSSSIQGNSPLHF. DNA for the CDR3: TGCGCCAGCAGCTCCTCAATACAGGGGAATTCACCCCTCCACTTT. The V call is TRBV5-1, the J call TRBJ1-6; 7 nucleotides line up with TRBD1. This CDR3 is 15 amino acids long. The trim removed 3 bases at V and 7 bases at J, leaving 7 bases unmatched. Germline CDR1 and CDR2: SGHRS and YFSETQ. The full variable domain, in which reference TRBV5-1 and TRBJ1-6 provide the parts outside the CDR3, is KAGVTQTPRYLIKTRGQQVTLSCSPISGHRSVSWYQQTPGQGLQFLFEYFSETQRNKGNFPGRFSGRQFSNSRSEMNVSTLELGDSALYLCASSSSIQGNSPLHFGNGTRLTVT.

The CDR3 DNA is TGTGCCAGTAGTCCCGGGACAAGCGAGCAGTTCTTC. As protein: CASSPGTSEQFF. The chain has TRBV19 and TRBJ2-1, with a tentative D call TRBD1 (6 bases). Trimming stripped 5 bases from V and 10 bases from J, with 12 bases between. This CDR3 comprises 12 residues. Looked up from germline, CDR1 is LNHDA and CDR2 is SQIVND (reference sequence).

The J gene is TRBJ1-2, the V gene TRBV7-2; 9 bases are a match to TRBD1. Germline CDR1 and CDR2: SGHTA and FQGNSA. This CDR3 has 14 amino acids. V lost 5 bases to trimming and J lost 7 bases; unmatched junction nucleotides: 8. CDR3 in amino acids: CASSQGQGYAGYTF. CDR3 DNA: TGTGCCAGCAGCCAAGGACAGGGGTATGCTGGCTACACCTTC.